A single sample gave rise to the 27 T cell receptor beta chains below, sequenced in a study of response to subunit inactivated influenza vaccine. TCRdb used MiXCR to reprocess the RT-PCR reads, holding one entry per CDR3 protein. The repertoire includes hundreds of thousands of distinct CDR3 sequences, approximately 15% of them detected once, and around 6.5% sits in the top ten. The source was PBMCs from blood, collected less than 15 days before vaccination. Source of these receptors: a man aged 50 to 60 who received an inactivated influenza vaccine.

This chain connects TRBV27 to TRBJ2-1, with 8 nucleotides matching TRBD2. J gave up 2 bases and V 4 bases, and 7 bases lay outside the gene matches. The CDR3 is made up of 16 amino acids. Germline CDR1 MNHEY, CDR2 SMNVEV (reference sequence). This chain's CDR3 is CASSSTGGRTYNEQFF. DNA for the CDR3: TGTGCCAGCAGTTCAACTGGCGGGAGGACCTACAATGAGCAGTTCTTC.

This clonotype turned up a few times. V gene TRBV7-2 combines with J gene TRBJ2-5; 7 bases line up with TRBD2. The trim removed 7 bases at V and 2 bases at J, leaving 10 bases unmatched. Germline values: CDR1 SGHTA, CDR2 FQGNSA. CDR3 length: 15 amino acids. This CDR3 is CASKPNPGRQETQYF. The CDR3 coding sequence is TGTGCCAGCAAACCAAACCCCGGGAGGCAAGAGACCCAGTACTTC.

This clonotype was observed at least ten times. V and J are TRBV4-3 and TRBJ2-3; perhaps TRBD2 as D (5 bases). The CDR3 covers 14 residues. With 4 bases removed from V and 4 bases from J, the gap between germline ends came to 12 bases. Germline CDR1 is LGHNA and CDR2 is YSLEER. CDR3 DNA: TGCGCCAGCAGCCCGGGATCCATTGCAGATACGCAGTATTTT. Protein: CASSPGSIADTQYF.

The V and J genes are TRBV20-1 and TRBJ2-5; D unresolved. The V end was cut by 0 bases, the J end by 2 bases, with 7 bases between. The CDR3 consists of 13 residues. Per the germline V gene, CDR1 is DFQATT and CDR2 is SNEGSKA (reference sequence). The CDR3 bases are TGCAGTGCTAGAGACCACCGACAAGAGACCCAGTACTTC. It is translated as CSARDHRQETQYF.

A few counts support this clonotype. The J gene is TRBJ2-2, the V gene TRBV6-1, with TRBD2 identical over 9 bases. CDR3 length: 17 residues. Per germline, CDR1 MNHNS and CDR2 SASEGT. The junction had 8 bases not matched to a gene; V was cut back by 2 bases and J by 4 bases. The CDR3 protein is CASSESAGGSSTGELFF. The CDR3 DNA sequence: TGTGCCAGCAGTGAATCGGCGGGAGGGTCGAGCACCGGGGAGCTGTTTTTT.

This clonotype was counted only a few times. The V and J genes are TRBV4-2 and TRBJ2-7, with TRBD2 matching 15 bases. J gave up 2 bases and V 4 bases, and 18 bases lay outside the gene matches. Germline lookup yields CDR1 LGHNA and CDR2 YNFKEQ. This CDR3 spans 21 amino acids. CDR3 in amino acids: CASSPDKVMGLAGGQTYEQYF. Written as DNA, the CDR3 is TGTGCCAGCAGCCCAGATAAAGTGATGGGACTAGCGGGGGGCCAGACCTACGAGCAGTACTTC.

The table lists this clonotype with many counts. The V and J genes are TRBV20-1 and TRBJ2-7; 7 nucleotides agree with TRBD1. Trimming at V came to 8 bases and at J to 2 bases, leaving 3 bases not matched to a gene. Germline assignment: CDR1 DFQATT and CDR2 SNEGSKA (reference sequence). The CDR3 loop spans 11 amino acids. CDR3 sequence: CSYDRAYEQYF. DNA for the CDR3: TGCAGTTACGACAGGGCCTACGAGCAGTACTTC.

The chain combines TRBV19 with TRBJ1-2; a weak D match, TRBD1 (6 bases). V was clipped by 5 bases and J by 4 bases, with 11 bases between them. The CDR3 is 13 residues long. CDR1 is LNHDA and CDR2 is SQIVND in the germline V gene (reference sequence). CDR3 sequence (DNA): TGTGCCAGTAGTTCGAAGGGGGGCTATGGCTACACCTTC. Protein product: CASSSKGGYGYTF.

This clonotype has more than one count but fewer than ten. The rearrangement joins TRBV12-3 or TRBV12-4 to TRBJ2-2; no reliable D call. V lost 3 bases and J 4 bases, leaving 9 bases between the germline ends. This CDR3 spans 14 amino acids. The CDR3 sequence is CASSFGAPTGELFF. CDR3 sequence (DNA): TGTGCCAGCAGTTTTGGCGCCCCCACCGGGGAGCTGTTTTTT.

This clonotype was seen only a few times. CDR3 protein: CSASGTRGGTDTQYF. CDR3 bases: TGCAGTGCTAGCGGAACACGGGGGGGCACAGATACGCAGTATTTT. The chain carries TRBV20-1 and TRBJ2-3, with TRBD2 matching over 7 bases. From germline, CDR1 is DFQATT and CDR2 SNEGSKA (reference sequence). This CDR3 contains 15 residues. Trimming removed 3 bases from V and 1 base from J; junction bases left unmatched: 7.

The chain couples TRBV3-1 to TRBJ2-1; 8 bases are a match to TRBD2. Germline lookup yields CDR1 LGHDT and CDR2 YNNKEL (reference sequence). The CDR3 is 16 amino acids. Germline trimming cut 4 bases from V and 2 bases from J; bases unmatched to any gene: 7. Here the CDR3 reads CASSPYSGIAYNEQFF. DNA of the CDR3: TGTGCCAGCAGCCCATATAGCGGGATAGCCTACAATGAGCAGTTCTTC.

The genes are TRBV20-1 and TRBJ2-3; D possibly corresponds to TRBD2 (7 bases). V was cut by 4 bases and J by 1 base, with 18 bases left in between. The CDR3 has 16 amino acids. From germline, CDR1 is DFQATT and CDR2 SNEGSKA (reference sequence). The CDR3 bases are TGCAGTGCTACGAGAATGGCGGGGGCCGGCACAGATACGCAGTATTTT. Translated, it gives CSATRMAGAGTDTQYF.

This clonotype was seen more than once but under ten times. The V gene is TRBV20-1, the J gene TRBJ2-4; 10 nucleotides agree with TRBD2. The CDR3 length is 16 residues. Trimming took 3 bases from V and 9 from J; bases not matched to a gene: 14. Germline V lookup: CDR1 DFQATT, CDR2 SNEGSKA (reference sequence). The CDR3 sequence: CSASSASKAGGGIQYF. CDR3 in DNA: TGCAGTGCTAGTTCGGCGTCAAAAGCGGGAGGGGGCATTCAGTACTTC.

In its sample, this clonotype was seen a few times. DNA for the CDR3: TGTGCCAGCAGCTTAGGGGACAGGGAAACTGAAGCTTTCTTT. It encodes CASSLGDRETEAFF. The rearrangement links TRBV7-3 to TRBJ1-1, with 9 bases fitting TRBD1. From germline, CDR1 is SGHTA and CDR2 FQGTGA. V gave up 2 bases and J gave up 5 bases; unmatched junction bases: 3. The CDR3 has 14 residues.

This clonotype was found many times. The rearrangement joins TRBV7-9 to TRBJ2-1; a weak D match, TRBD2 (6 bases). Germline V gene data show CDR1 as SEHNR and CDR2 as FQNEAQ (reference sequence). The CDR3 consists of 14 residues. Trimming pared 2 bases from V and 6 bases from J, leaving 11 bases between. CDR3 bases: TGTGCCAGCAGCTTAACTAGCCTCCTCAATGAGCAGTTCTTC. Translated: CASSLTSLLNEQFF. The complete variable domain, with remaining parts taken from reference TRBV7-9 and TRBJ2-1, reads DTGVSQNPRHKITKRGQNVTFRCDPISEHNRLYWYRQTLGQGPEFLTYFQNEAQLEKSRLLSDRFSAERPKGSFSTLEIQRTEQGDSAMYLCASSLTSLLNEQFFGPGTRLTVL.

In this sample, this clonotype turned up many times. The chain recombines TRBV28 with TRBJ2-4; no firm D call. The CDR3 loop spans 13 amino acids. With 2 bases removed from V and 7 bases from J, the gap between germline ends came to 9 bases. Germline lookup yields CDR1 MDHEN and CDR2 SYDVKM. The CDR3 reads CASSLQDPNIQYF. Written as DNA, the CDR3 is TGTGCCAGCAGTTTACAAGACCCGAACATTCAGTACTTC.

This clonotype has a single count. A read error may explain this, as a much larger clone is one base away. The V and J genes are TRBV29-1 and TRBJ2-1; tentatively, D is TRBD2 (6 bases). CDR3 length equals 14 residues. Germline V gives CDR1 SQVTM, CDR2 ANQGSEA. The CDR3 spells CSVEDQGLQNEHFF. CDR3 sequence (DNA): TGCAGCGTTGAAGATCAGGGACTCCAAAATGAGCACTTCTTC.

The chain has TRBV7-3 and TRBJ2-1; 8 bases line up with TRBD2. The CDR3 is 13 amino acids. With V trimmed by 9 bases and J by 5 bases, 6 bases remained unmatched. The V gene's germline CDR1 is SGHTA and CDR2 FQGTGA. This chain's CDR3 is CASGLARDNEQFF. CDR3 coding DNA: TGTGCCAGTGGACTAGCTCGGGACAATGAGCAGTTCTTC.

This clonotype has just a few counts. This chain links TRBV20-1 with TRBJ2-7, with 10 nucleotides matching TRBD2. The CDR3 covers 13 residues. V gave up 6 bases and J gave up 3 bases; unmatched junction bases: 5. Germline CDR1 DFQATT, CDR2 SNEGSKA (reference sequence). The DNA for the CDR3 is TGCAGTGCCGGACTAGCGGCAAACTACGAGCAGTACTTC. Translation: CSAGLAANYEQYF.

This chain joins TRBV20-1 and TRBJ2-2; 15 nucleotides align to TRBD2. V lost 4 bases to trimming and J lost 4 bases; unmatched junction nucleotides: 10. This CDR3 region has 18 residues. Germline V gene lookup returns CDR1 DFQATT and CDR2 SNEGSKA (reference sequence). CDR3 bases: TGCAGTGCTAACCCGGGACTAGCGGGAGGAGGCAGCACCGGGGAGCTGTTTTTT. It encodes CSANPGLAGGGSTGELFF.

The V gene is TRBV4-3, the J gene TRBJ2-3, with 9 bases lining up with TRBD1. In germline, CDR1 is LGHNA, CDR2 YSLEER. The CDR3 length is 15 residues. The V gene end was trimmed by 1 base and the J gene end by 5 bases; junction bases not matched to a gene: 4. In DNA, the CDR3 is TGCGCCAGCAGCCAAGGTCACAGGGGGCAAGATACGCAGTATTTT. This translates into CASSQGHRGQDTQYF.

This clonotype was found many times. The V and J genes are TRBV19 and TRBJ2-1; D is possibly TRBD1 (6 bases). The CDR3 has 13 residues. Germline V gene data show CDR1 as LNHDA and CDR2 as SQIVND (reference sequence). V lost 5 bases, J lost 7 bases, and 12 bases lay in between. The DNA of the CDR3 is TGTGCCAGTAGTGCCAACAGGGCTAATGAGCAGTTCTTC. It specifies CASSANRANEQFF.

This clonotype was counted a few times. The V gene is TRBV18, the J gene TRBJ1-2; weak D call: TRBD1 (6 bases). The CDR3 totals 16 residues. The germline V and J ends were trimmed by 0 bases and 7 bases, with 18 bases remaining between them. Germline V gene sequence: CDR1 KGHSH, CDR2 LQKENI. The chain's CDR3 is CASSPPSPGGQTGYTF. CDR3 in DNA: TGTGCCAGCTCACCACCCTCACCCGGGGGGCAAACTGGCTACACCTTC.

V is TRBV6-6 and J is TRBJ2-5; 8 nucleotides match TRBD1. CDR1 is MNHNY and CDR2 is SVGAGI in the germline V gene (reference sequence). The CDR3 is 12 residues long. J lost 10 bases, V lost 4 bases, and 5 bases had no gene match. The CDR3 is CASSWGQAYQYF. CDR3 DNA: TGTGCCAGCAGTTGGGGACAGGCTTACCAGTACTTC.

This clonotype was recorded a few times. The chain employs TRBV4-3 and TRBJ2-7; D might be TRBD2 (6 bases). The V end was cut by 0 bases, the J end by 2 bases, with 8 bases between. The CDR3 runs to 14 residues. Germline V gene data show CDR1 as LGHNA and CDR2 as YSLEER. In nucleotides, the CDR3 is TGCGCCAGCAGCCAAGATCCGGGGGCCTACGAGCAGTACTTC. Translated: CASSQDPGAYEQYF.

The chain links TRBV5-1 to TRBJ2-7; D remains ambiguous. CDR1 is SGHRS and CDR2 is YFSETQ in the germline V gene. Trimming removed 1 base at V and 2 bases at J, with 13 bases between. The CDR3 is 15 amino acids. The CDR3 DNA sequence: TGCGCCAGCAGCTTGTTGCCCCTGGCTGCCTACGAGCAGTACTTC. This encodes CASSLLPLAAYEQYF.

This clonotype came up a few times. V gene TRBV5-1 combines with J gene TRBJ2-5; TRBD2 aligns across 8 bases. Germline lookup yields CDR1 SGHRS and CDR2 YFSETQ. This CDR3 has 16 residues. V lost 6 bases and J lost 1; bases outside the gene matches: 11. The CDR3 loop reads CASTRRASGSQETQYF. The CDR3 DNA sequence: TGCGCCAGCACCCGGAGGGCTAGCGGGTCCCAAGAGACCCAGTACTTC.